The TCR beta chain described here comes from a study of PD-L1 blockade in urothelial cancer. Some clones are missing from TCRdb's copy, which holds only in-frame ones; the method was immunoSEQ multiplex PCR. Among around 26,000 clones listed, approximately 86% were seen once. The V gene end was trimmed by 2 bases and the J gene end by 10 bases; junction bases not matched to a gene: 11. Germline lookup yields CDR1 SGHTS and CDR2 YDEGEE. This CDR3 has 16 amino acids. Documented time point: peripheral blood 6 weeks after treatment start. The material sequenced was PBMCs, taken around atezolizumab (anti-PD-L1) treatment. This chain uses TRBV5-8 with TRBJ2-1, with TRBD2 identical over 11 bases. The source is a man in his 70s with urothelial cancer. The CDR3, as DNA: TGTGCCAGCAGCTTCCCGACTAGCGGGGCGTCGAAGGAGCAGTTCTTC. Translation gives CASSFPTSGASKEQFF.